Detailed here is one T cell receptor (beta chain). V gave up 2 bases and J gave up 5 bases, with 12 bases separating them. The CDR3 sequence is 14 residues long. Germline CDR1 is MNHNS and CDR2 is SASEGT. A TCRbeta library incorporating unique molecular identifiers was prepared. TCRdb reanalysed the PCR reads using MiXCR and keeps one entry per CDR3 protein. Of 490,000 or so distinct CDR3 sequences in the sample, about 12% were seen once. This entry is derived from a study of T-cell reconstitution after alpha-beta-depleted transplantation in children. The chain couples TRBV6-1 to TRBJ1-2, with unresolved D. Sample: PBMCs from the stem cell graft donor, taken from the stem cell graft. The TCR was taken from a human donor who donated a stem cell graft to a child with combined immunodeficiency. The CDR3 here is CASSELVQLYGYTF. As DNA, the CDR3 is TGTGCCAGCAGTGAACTGGTACAGTTGTATGGCTACACCTTC.